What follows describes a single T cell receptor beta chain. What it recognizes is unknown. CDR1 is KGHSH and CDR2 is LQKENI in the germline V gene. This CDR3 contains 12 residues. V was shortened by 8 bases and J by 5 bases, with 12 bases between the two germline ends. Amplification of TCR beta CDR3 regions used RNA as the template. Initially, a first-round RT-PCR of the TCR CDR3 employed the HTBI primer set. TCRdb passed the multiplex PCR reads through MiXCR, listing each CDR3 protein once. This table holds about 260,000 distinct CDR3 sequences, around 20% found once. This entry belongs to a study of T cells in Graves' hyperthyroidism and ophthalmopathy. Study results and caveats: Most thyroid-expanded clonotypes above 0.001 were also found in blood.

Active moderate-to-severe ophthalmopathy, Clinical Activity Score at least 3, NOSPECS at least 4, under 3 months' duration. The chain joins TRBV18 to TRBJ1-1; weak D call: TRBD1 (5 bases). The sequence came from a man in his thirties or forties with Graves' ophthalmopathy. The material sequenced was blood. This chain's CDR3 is CASPLGGTEAFF. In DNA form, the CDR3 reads TGTGCCAGCCCACTCGGGGGGACTGAAGCTTTCTTT.